These T cell receptor beta chains were read from a single sample in a study of blood T cell repertoires in COVID-19. Sequencing was performed with immunoSEQ multiplex PCR; in TCRdb, only in-frame clones are kept and a portion is missing. Among roughly 120,000 clones listed, 75% to 90% were seen once. Source material: peripheral blood. The source of these receptors is a woman aged 60-75 years with COVID-19, enrolled during active disease. CDR3s include the opening cysteine and the closing phenylalanine or tryptophan. A D gene is named only where the DNA matches it firmly. A clone size is listed for some rows: how often the clone was seen (once, few, many), or a class if it is expanded.

15 TRBJ1-5 TRBV12-5 - - CASGLVSHGVEPQHF TGTGCTAGTGGTTTGGTATCCCACGGGGTTGAGCCCCAGCATTTT
16 TRBJ1-2 TRBV2 - - CASSEGGGPRFYGYTF TGTGCCAGCAGTGAGGGAGGAGGCCCACGCTTCTATGGCTACACCTTC
17 TRBJ2-3 TRBV6-2/TRBV6-3 TRBD1 once CASSYATGTGTTDTQYF TGTGCCAGCAGTTATGCGACCGGGACAGGGACCACAGATACGCAGTATTTT
16 TRBJ2-3 TRBV7-2 TRBD1 - CASSLNRGYSTDTQYF TGTGCCAGCAGCTTAAACAGGGGGTATAGCACAGATACGCAGTATTTT
16 TRBJ1-2 TRBV29-1 - - CSVEFKWEGVGYGYTF TGCAGCGTTGAATTTAAGTGGGAAGGGGTGGGGTATGGCTACACCTTC
13 TRBJ1-4 TRBV18 - once CASSLPTHEKLFF TGTGCCAGCTCACTTCCGACACATGAAAAACTGTTTTTT
13 TRBJ1-1 TRBV27 - - CASSLTGHTEAFF TGTGCCAGCAGTCTGACAGGACACACTGAAGCTTTCTTT
15 TRBJ2-2 TRBV28 TRBD1 - CASTPQGARTGELFF TGTGCCAGCACTCCACAGGGGGCGCGTACCGGGGAGCTGTTTTTT
15 TRBJ1-2 TRBV7-9 - once CASSLPLRDRYGYTF TGTGCCAGCAGCTTACCCCTACGGGATCGCTATGGCTACACCTTC
16 TRBJ1-1 TRBV18 TRBD1 - CASSPYPGGMNTEAFF TGTGCCAGCTCACCCTATCCAGGGGGCATGAACACTGAAGCTTTCTTT
16 TRBJ1-2 TRBV18 TRBD1 - CASSPGQGAQGYGYTF TGTGCCAGCTCGCCGGGACAGGGGGCGCAAGGCTATGGCTACACCTTC
13 TRBJ1-2 TRBV27 - few CASRRAGPYGYTF TGTGCCAGCAGGAGAGCTGGTCCCTATGGCTACACCTTC
13 TRBJ1-3 TRBV12-5 TRBD1 - CASGRDRGNTIYF TGTGCTAGTGGACGGGACAGGGGAAACACCATATATTTT
16 TRBJ2-3 TRBV3-1/TRBV3-2 TRBD2 - CASSQVLAGGLDTQYF TGTGCCAGCAGCCAAGTCCTAGCGGGGGGGCTGGATACGCAGTATTTT
16 TRBJ2-3 TRBV19 - - CATNTPGEVAKNTQYF TGTGCTACTAACACTCCGGGGGAGGTGGCGAAAAATACGCAGTATTTT
13 TRBJ1-6 TRBV29-1 TRBD1 once CSVGQGDNSPLHF TGCAGCGTTGGACAGGGGGATAATTCACCCCTCCACTTT
12 TRBJ2-7 TRBV28 - once CASKQTTYEQYF TGTGCCAGCAAACAGACTACCTACGAGCAGTACTTC
16 TRBJ2-3 TRBV2 TRBD1 - CASARAGGSSTDTQYF TGTGCCAGCGCTCGAGCAGGGGGATCTAGCACAGATACGCAGTATTTT
17 TRBJ2-5 TRBV12-5 - - CVCGLGGTGGEQETQYF TGTGTTTGTGGTTTGGGGGGGACAGGTGGGGAACAAGAGACCCAGTACTTC
14 TRBJ2-2 TRBV3-1/TRBV3-2 - - CASSQVINTGELFF TGTGCCAGCAGCCAAGTCATTAACACCGGGGAGCTGTTTTTT
13 TRBJ1-5 TRBV5-5 - - CASTPGGNQPQHF TGTGCCAGCACCCCGGGAGGGAATCAGCCCCAGCATTTT
17 TRBJ1-1 TRBV18 - - CASSPFPGQRMNTEAFF TGTGCCAGCTCACCATTCCCGGGACAACGGATGAACACTGAAGCTTTCTTT
13 TRBJ1-2 TRBV6-5 - few CASSRGQIGGYTF TGTGCCAGCAGCCGAGGACAGATCGGTGGCTACACCTTC